The 30 T cell receptor beta chains reported below all come from one sample, sequenced in a study of blood T cells in healthy people across ages. The second PCR ran roughly 6 to 12 cycles with a sample-barcoded 5' primer and J-beta primers. TCRdb re-called the 5' RACE reads with MiXCR, one entry per CDR3 protein. The sample includes about 1.4 million distinct CDR3 sequences, approximately 59% of them seen just once. What was sequenced was blood. The receptors come from a man younger than 35 in good health.

This rearrangement joins TRBV3-1 to TRBJ2-4; a weak D match, TRBD1 (5 bases). Deletions cut 3 bases from V and 1 base from J, with 10 bases between. This CDR3 is 15 amino acids long. The V gene's germline CDR1 is LGHDT and CDR2 YNNKEL (reference sequence). Here the CDR3 reads CASSHLPGAKNIQYF. The CDR3 bases are TGTGCCAGCAGCCACCTCCCAGGGGCCAAAAACATTCAGTACTTC.

This clonotype was seen a handful of times. J is TRBJ2-3 and V is TRBV19; D is undetermined. The germline gives CDR1 LNHDA, CDR2 SQIVND (reference sequence). The V gene lost 4 bases and the J gene lost 5 bases, with 7 bases spanning the gap. The CDR3 has 12 amino acids. CDR3 region: CASSKPGDTQYF. CDR3 bases: TGTGCCAGTAGTAAACCCGGAGATACGCAGTATTTT.

J is TRBJ2-1 and V is TRBV6-6; no reliable D call. CDR3 size: 13 residues. V lost 2 bases to trimming and J lost 8 bases, with 10 bases between them. Germline CDR1 MNHNY, CDR2 SVGAGI (reference sequence). CDR3 in amino acids: CASSYHGLHEQFF. CDR3 coding DNA: TGTGCCAGCAGTTACCACGGGCTACATGAGCAGTTCTTC.

The V call is TRBV29-1, the J call TRBJ2-1; possibly TRBD1 for D (6 bases). The germline CDR1 and CDR2 sequences are SQVTM and ANQGSEA. This CDR3 has 14 amino acids. V dropped 5 bases and J dropped 0 bases, with 11 bases sitting between them. DNA of the CDR3: TGCAGCGTTCCGGACAGTTCCTCCTACAATGAGCAGTTCTTC. It translates to CSVPDSSSYNEQFF.

The chain has TRBV5-6 and TRBJ2-2; 10 nucleotides line up with TRBD2. J lost 2 bases, V lost 4 bases, and 14 bases had no gene match. This CDR3 is built from 19 residues. The germline V gene encodes CDR1 SGHDT and CDR2 YYEEEE. As DNA, the CDR3 is TGTGCCAGCAGCCCCGTACCGATAGCTAGCGGGAGAAACACCGGGGAGCTGTTTTTT. Protein: CASSPVPIASGRNTGELFF.

The table lists this clonotype with a few counts. The rearrangement uses TRBV20-1 and TRBJ1-4; 10 bases are a match to TRBD1. From germline, CDR1 is DFQATT and CDR2 SNEGSKA (reference sequence). With 1 base clipped from V and 3 bases from J, the junction kept 8 bases outside the gene matches. The CDR3 has 17 amino acids. In DNA, the CDR3 is TGCAGTGCTAGAGTACCTCGACAGGGGGCTTCTAATGAAAAACTGTTTTTT. It translates to CSARVPRQGASNEKLFF.

The J gene is TRBJ1-6, the V gene TRBV4-1; no clear D. V shed 4 bases and J shed 7 bases, with 17 bases lying between them. CDR3 size: 16 residues. Germline CDR1 MGHRA, CDR2 YSYEKL. CDR3 DNA sequence: TGCGCCAGCAGCCTAAACCTTGTGGGTAGAAATTCACCCCTCCACTTT. It is translated as CASSLNLVGRNSPLHF.

This clonotype was picked up many times. The rearrangement links TRBV29-1 to TRBJ2-7; a weak D match, TRBD2 (5 bases). V dropped 6 bases and J dropped 3 bases, with 12 bases sitting between them. Germline V CDR1 and CDR2: SQVTM, ANQGSEA. The CDR3 loop spans 12 amino acids. CDR3 coding DNA: TGCAGCGTCGGGCAGACTAACTACGAGCAGTACTTC. Its protein is CSVGQTNYEQYF.

J is TRBJ2-1 and V is TRBV29-1; 11 positions agree with TRBD2. The CDR3 is made up of 18 amino acids. Germline V gives CDR1 SQVTM, CDR2 ANQGSEA. The V segment lost 6 bases and the J segment 6 bases; nucleotides outside the gene matches: 19. DNA for the CDR3: TGCAGCGTCACAGGTGGAGTAGCGGGGGGGCCCTTGTTCAATGAGCAGTTCTTC. It is translated as CSVTGGVAGGPLFNEQFF.

The J gene is TRBJ1-1, the V gene TRBV9; TRBD1 matches 8 bases. Losses at the gene ends were 3 bases for V and 10 bases for J; bases not matched to a gene: 8. Germline V CDR1 and CDR2: SGDLS, YYNGEE. The CDR3 extends over 13 amino acids. CDR3 DNA sequence: TGTGCCAGCAGCGCGACAGGGGCCCTGGGAGCTTTCTTT. This sequence encodes CASSATGALGAFF.

The J gene is TRBJ2-7, the V gene TRBV7-8; possibly TRBD1 or TRBD2 for D (6 bases each). CDR3 length equals 15 residues. Germline V gene sequence: CDR1 SGHVS, CDR2 FQNEAQ. The ends were cut back, 2 bases at V and 0 bases at J, with 11 bases in the middle. Here the CDR3 DNA reads TGTGCCAGCAGCTTAATAGGGGGGAACTCCTACGAGCAGTACTTC. As protein: CASSLIGGNSYEQYF.

This chain connects TRBV5-1 to TRBJ1-1, with D hard to call. Trimming stripped 4 bases from V and 1 base from J, with 8 bases between. The germline CDR1 and CDR2 sequences are SGHRS and YFSETQ. The CDR3 consists of 13 residues. CDR3 DNA: TGCGCCAGCAGCCCTATGGAGAACACTGAAGCTTTCTTT. Protein: CASSPMENTEAFF.

The genes are TRBV7-9 and TRBJ2-5; D gene uncertain. This CDR3 spans 15 amino acids. In germline, CDR1 is SEHNR, CDR2 FQNEAQ (reference sequence). V lost 0 bases and J lost 2, with 10 bases in between. The CDR3 sequence is CASSLAGSTQETQYF. CDR3 bases: TGTGCCAGCAGCTTAGCAGGGTCAACGCAAGAGACCCAGTACTTC.

This clonotype was detected a few times. The chain recombines TRBV5-5 with TRBJ2-5; D ambiguous. Germline V gene sequence: CDR1 SGHKS, CDR2 YYEKEE (reference sequence). This CDR3 is 14 amino acids long. Trimming shortened V by 3 bases and J by 1 base, and 10 bases separated the two germline ends. The CDR3 nucleotides are TGTGCCAGCAGCTCTTGGACCAGCCAAGAGACCCAGTACTTC. Translation gives CASSSWTSQETQYF.

V and J are TRBV7-9 and TRBJ2-3; D gene uncertain. This CDR3 has 15 amino acids. Germline CDR1 reads SEHNR; CDR2 reads FQNEAQ (reference sequence). Trimming shortened V by 1 base and J by 6 bases, and 14 bases separated the two germline ends. The chain's CDR3 is CASSLDGLGSDTQYF. The CDR3 DNA follows: TGTGCCAGCAGCTTAGACGGGTTGGGCTCGGATACGCAGTATTTT.

CDR3 loop: CASSPRQGSVETQYF. DNA of the CDR3: TGTGCCAGCAGTCCTCGACAGGGCAGCGTGGAGACCCAGTACTTC. This chain joins TRBV27 and TRBJ2-7, with TRBD1 matching over 7 bases. The DNA matches TRBJ2-5 better at its end, which makes the J call doubtful. The CDR3 runs to 15 residues. CDR1 is MNHEY and CDR2 is SMNVEV in the germline V gene (reference sequence).

The chain combines TRBV7-9 with TRBJ2-1, with D unresolved. CDR3 length: 13 residues. Looked up from germline, CDR1 is SEHNR and CDR2 is FQNEAQ (reference sequence). Between the trimmed V and J ends, which lost 5 bases and 8 bases, there was a span of 13 bases. Written as DNA, the CDR3 is TGTGCCAGCAGCACCCGAAACCAAGATGAGCAGTTCTTC. This translates into CASSTRNQDEQFF. The whole variable domain, remainder taken from reference TRBV7-9 and TRBJ2-1, is DTGVSQNPRHKITKRGQNVTFRCDPISEHNRLYWYRQTLGQGPEFLTYFQNEAQLEKSRLLSDRFSAERPKGSFSTLEIQRTEQGDSAMYLCASSTRNQDEQFFGPGTRLTVL.

As for this clonotype: The junction departs from the called germline gene at one end, perhaps through a read error. The chain employs TRBV2 and TRBJ2-1; 15 bases align to TRBD2. The DNA end is more similar to TRBJ2-7, so the J call may be wrong. Germline V gene data show CDR1 as SNHLY and CDR2 as FYNNEI. This CDR3 comprises 19 residues. CDR3 nucleotides: TGCGCCAGCACCCGGACTAGCGGGAGGGAAATTACGTCCTACAATGAGCAGTACTTC. It specifies CASTRTSGREITSYNEQYF.

The J gene is TRBJ2-4, the V gene TRBV5-1; the D is unclear. The J call may be incorrect, as the DNA end agrees better with TRBJ2-7. The V gene's germline CDR1 is SGHRS and CDR2 YFSETQ. The length of the CDR3 is 13 residues. The CDR3 here is CASSLAVGPEQYF. DNA of the CDR3: TGCGCCAGCAGCTTGGCAGTCGGGCCCGAGCAGTACTTC.

This rearrangement joins TRBV6-1 to TRBJ1-1; tentative D call: TRBD1 (6 bases). The CDR3 contains 13 residues. CDR1 and CDR2 from the germline V gene are MNHNS and SASEGT. Trimming took 7 bases from V and 8 from J, leaving 17 bases between them. The CDR3 loop is CASNPRDTREAFF. CDR3 nucleotide sequence: TGTGCCAGCAATCCCCGGGACACAAGGGAAGCTTTCTTT.

V is TRBV6-5 and J is TRBJ2-3; D possibly matches TRBD1 or TRBD2 (6 bases each). There are 18 residues in the CDR3. The ends were cut back, 0 bases at V and 3 bases at J, with 19 bases in the middle. Germline CDR1 is MNHEY and CDR2 is SVGAGI. This chain's CDR3 is CASSYSLAQGSGTDTQYF. For the CDR3, the DNA is TGTGCCAGCAGTTACTCGTTAGCACAGGGTAGCGGAACAGATACGCAGTATTTT.

This clonotype was counted a few times. The chain uses TRBV27 and TRBJ1-2; D unclear. The CDR3 is 13 residues long. Germline CDR1 and CDR2: MNHEY and SMNVEV (reference sequence). Deletions cut 5 bases from V and 5 bases from J, with 12 bases between. In nucleotides, the CDR3 is TGTGCCAGCAGTGAGCGGCTGGGATATGGCTACACCTTC. The encoded protein is CASSERLGYGYTF.

In nucleotides, the CDR3 is TGTGCCAGCAGCTTTAGGGCTAGCGGGGACAATGAGCAGTTCTTC. This translates into CASSFRASGDNEQFF. The rearrangement uses TRBV7-9 and TRBJ2-1; 9 bases are a match to TRBD2. Germline V gene lookup returns CDR1 SEHNR and CDR2 FQNEAQ (reference sequence). The CDR3 covers 15 residues. V shed 3 bases and J 5 bases; nucleotides not matched to a gene: 5.

The V gene is TRBV12-3 or TRBV12-4, the J gene TRBJ2-5; 9 bases are a match to TRBD1. The ends lost 5 bases at V and 2 bases at J; junction bases unmatched: 6. The length of the CDR3 is 15 residues. CDR3 sequence: CASSHGTGSQETQYF. The DNA for the CDR3 is TGTGCCAGCAGTCATGGGACAGGGAGTCAAGAGACCCAGTACTTC.

The V call is TRBV4-1, the J call TRBJ2-5; maybe TRBD1 (5 bases). This CDR3 spans 15 amino acids. Germline V gene data show CDR1 as MGHRA and CDR2 as YSYEKL. Trimming cost V 1 base and J 2 bases, with 11 bases left between them. The CDR3 DNA reads as TGCGCCAGCAGCCAAGGGGGCATTGGGCAAGAGACCCAGTACTTC. Residues: CASSQGGIGQETQYF.

This clonotype was found a few times. V usage is TRBV28 and J usage is TRBJ2-7, with 11 bases matching TRBD2. The CDR3 extends over 14 amino acids. V dropped 7 bases and J dropped 2; count of bases not matched to a gene: 4. CDR1 is MDHEN, CDR2 SYDVKM, per germline. The CDR3 sequence is CASMRLAGPYEQYF. CDR3 sequence (DNA): TGTGCCAGCATGCGACTAGCGGGACCCTACGAGCAGTACTTC.

This clonotype was recorded a few times. The CDR3 sequence is CASSLADHGVLNEQFF. Here the CDR3 DNA reads TGTGCCAGCAGCTTAGCCGATCACGGCGTCCTCAATGAGCAGTTCTTC. The rearrangement links TRBV13 to TRBJ2-1, with no clear D. V dropped 1 base and J dropped 6 bases, with 16 bases sitting between them. The CDR3 is made up of 16 amino acids. CDR1 and CDR2 from the germline V gene are PRHDT and FYEKMQ (reference sequence).

The chain joins TRBV7-2 to TRBJ2-7, with D unclear. The CDR3 runs 15 residues. V gave up 2 bases and J gave up 0 bases, with 11 bases separating them. Germline loops: CDR1 SGHTA, CDR2 FQGNSA. In nucleotides, the CDR3 is TGTGCCAGCAGCTTAACCCCGAGGAGCTCCTACGAGCAGTACTTC. As protein: CASSLTPRSSYEQYF. Complete variable domain (other parts from reference TRBV7-2 and TRBJ2-7): GAGVSQSPSNKVTEKGKDVELRCDPISGHTALYWYRQSLGQGLEFLIYFQGNSAPDKSGLPSDRFSAERTGGSVSTLTIQRTQQEDSAVYLCASSLTPRSSYEQYFGPGTRLTVT.

This clonotype showed up just once. J is TRBJ2-3 and V is TRBV25-1; unclear D gene. The V end was cut by 6 bases, the J end by 0 bases, with 16 bases between. Germline CDR1 is MGHDK and CDR2 is SYGVNS. This CDR3 has 16 residues. The CDR3: CASRDRRIPSTDTQYF. The CDR3 DNA reads as TGTGCCAGCAGGGACCGGAGAATACCTAGCACAGATACGCAGTATTTT.

The chain carries TRBV2 and TRBJ2-7; D is possibly TRBD1 (6 bases). The CDR3 sequence is 18 residues long. V lost 6 bases and J 0 bases, leaving 24 bases between the germline ends. CDR1 is SNHLY and CDR2 is FYNNEI in the germline V gene. CDR3 DNA: TGTGCCAGCAGCGGTTCACAGGGCCGCTACCTCAGCTCCTACGAGCAGTACTTC. It specifies CASSGSQGRYLSSYEQYF.